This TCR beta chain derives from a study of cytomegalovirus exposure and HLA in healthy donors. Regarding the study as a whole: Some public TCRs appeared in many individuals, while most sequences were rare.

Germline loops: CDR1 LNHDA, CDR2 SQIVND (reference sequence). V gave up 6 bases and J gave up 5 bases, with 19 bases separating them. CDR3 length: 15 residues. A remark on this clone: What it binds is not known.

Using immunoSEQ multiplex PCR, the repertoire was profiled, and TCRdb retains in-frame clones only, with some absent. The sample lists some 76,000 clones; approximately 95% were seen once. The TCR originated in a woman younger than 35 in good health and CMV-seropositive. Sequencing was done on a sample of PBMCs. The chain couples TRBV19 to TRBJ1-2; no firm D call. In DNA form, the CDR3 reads TGTGCCAGTAGAGTTTCTGGAGGGATCCTTTATGGCTACACCTTC. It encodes CASRVSGGILYGYTF.